This T cell receptor (beta chain) came from a study of T cell responses to AZD1222 COVID-19 vaccine. This CDR3 is built from 11 residues. The germline gives CDR1 SNHLY, CDR2 FYNNEI. Trimming removed 8 bases at V and 3 bases at J, with 8 bases between. Only in-frame clones appear in the TCRdb table, and some are missing; sequencing was by immunoSEQ multiplex PCR. Found here are 15,000 to 20,000 clones, about nine tenths of them singletons; the top ten hold approximately 9%. The sequenced sample was peripheral blood, obtained 28 days after the second AZD1222 dose. The sequence was obtained from an adult who received the AZD1222 COVID-19 vaccine. This chain links TRBV2 with TRBJ2-7, with D possibly matching TRBD1 (5 bases). The CDR3: CASGAIYEQYF. The CDR3 DNA follows: TGTGCCAGCGGGGCAATCTACGAGCAGTACTTC.